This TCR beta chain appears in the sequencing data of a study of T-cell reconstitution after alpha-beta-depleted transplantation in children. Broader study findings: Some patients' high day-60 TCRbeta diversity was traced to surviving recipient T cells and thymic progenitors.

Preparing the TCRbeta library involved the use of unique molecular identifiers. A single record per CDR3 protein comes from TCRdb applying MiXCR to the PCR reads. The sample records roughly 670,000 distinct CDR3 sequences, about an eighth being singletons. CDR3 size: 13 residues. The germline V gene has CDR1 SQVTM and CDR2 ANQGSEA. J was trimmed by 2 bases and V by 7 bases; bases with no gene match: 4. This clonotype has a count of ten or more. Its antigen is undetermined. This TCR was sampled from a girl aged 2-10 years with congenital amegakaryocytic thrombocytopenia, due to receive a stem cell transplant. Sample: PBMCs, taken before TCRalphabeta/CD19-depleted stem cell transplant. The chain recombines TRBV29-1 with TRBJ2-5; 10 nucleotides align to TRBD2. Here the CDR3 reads CSGSSGRQETQYF. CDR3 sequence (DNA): TGCAGCGGCTCTAGCGGGAGACAAGAGACCCAGTACTTC.